Sequencing of this T cell receptor beta chain was carried out in a study of graft-versus-host responses after intestinal transplantation. Across the study: Each patient got anti-thymocyte globulin induction, then tacrolimus and steroids for about 3 years.

Libraries were prepared by immunoSEQ multiplex PCR; TCRdb keeps only in-frame clonotypes and omits some of them. The repertoire consists of about 90,000 clones, with roughly 89% occurring once and the leading ten covering about 0.28%. The CDR3 has 15 amino acids. Trimming shortened V by 1 base and J by 0 bases, and 8 bases separated the two germline ends. CDR1 is SGHDT and CDR2 is YYEEEE in the germline V gene. As concerns this clone: Its antigen is not known.

This sequence originates from a human donor who received an intestinal transplant. The J gene is TRBJ1-5, the V gene TRBV5-6; D unresolved. Source: unstimulated CD4+ T cells sorted from spleen or lymph node cells, taken before intestinal transplant. DNA for the CDR3: TGTGCCAGCAGCTTGTACTCGAATAGCAATCAGCCCCAGCATTTT. As protein: CASSLYSNSNQPQHF.